A single T cell receptor beta chain is shown here with its context. Antigen specificity is unknown. The CDR3 contains 13 residues. Germline loops: CDR1 PRHDT, CDR2 FYEKMQ (reference sequence). Trimming took 5 bases from V and 7 from J, leaving 14 bases between them. This sample is drawn from a study of blood T cells in healthy people across ages. It was with a sample-barcoded 5' primer and a J-beta primer mix that a second PCR of about 6 to 12 cycles was run. One entry per CDR3 protein results from TCRdb running MiXCR on the 5' RACE reads. The data show fewer than 950,000 distinct CDR3 sequences, under 40% seen once. Sample donors were healthy Caucasian individuals that came from Russia, aged roughly 6 to 95. The study isolated at least 6 million PBMCs from each sample. Study results and caveats: The study found more naive CD4+ cells and higher diversity in long-lived than aged donors. Among T cells, TCR beta diversity per million cells dropped roughly linearly as age rose.

The sequenced sample was blood. The TCR sequence derives from a man aged 18 to 30 in good health. J is TRBJ1-1 and V is TRBV13; possible D gene TRBD1, 5 bases. The CDR3 DNA is TGTGCCAGCAGCAAAACAGGTGATAGTGAAGCTTTCTTT. It specifies CASSKTGDSEAFF.